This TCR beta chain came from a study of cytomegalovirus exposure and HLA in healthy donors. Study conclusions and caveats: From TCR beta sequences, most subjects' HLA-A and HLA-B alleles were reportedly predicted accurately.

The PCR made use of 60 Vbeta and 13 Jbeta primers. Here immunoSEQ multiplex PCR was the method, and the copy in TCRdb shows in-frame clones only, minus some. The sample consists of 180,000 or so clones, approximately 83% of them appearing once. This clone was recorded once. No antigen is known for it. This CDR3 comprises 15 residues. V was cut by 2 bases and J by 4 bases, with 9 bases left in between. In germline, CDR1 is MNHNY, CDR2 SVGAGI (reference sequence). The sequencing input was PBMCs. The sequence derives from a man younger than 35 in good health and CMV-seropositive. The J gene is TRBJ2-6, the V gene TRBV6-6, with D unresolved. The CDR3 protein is CASSYVGSGANVLTF. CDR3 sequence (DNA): TGTGCCAGCAGTTACGTTGGCTCCGGGGCCAACGTCCTGACTTTC.